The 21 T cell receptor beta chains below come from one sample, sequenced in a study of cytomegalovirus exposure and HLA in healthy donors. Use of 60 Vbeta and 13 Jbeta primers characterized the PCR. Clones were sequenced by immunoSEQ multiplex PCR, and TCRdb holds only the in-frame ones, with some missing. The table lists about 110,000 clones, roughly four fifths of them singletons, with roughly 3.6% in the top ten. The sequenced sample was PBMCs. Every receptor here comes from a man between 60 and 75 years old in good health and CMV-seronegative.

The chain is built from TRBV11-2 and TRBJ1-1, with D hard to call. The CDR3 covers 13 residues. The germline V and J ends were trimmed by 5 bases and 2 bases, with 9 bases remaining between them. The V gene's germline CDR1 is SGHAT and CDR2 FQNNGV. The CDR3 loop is CASSNEGNTEAFF. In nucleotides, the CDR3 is TGTGCCAGCAGCAACGAGGGAAACACTGAAGCTTTCTTT.

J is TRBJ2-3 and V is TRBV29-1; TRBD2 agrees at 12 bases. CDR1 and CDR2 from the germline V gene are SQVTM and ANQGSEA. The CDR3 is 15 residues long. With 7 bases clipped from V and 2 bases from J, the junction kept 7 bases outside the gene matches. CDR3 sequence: CSALAGGKTTDTQYF. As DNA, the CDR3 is TGCAGCGCTCTAGCGGGGGGGAAGACCACAGATACGCAGTATTTT.

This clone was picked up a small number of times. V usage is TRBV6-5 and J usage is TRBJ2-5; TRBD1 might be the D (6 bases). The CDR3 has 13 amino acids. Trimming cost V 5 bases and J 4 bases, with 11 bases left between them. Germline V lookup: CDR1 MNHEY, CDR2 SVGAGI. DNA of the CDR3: TGTGCCAGCAGTCCCCCAGGGGTAGAGACCCAGTACTTC. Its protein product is CASSPPGVETQYF.

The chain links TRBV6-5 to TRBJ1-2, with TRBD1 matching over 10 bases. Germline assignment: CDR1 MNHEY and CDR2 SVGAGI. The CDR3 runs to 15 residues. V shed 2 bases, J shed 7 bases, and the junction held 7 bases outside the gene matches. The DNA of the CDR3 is TGTGCCAGCAGTTACCTTGACAGGGGGCCTGGTGGCTACACCTTC. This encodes CASSYLDRGPGGYTF.

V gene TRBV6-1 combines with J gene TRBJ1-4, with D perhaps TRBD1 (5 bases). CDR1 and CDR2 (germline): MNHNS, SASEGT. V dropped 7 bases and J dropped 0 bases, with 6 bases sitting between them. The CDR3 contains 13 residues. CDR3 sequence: CASKGPTNEKLFF. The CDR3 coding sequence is TGTGCCAGCAAGGGGCCAACTAATGAAAAACTGTTTTTT.

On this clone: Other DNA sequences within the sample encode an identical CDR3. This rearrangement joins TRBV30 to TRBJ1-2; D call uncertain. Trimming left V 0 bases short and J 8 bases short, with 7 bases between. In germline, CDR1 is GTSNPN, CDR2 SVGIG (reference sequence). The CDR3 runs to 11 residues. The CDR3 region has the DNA TGTGCCTGGAGTGTAGCGGGAGGCTACACCTTC. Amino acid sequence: CAWSVAGGYTF. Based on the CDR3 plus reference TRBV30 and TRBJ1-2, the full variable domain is SQTIHQWPATLVQPVGSPLSLECTVEGTSNPNLYWYRQAAGRGLQLLFYSVGIGQISSEVPQNLSASRPQDRQFILSSKKLLLSDSGFYLCAWSVAGGYTFGSGTRLTVV.

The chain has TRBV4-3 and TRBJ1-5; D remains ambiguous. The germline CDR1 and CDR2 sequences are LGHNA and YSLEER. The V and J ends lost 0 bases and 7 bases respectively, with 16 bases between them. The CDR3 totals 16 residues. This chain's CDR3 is CASSQDLAARGQPQHF. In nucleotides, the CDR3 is TGCGCCAGCAGCCAAGATTTGGCCGCTCGAGGGCAGCCCCAGCATTTT.

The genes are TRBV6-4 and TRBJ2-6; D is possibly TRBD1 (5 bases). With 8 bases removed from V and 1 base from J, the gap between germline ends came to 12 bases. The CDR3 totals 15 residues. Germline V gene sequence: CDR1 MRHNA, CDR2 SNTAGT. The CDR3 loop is CASSRDISGANVLTF. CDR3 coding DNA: TGTGCCAGCTCCAGGGATATATCTGGGGCCAACGTCCTGACTTTC.

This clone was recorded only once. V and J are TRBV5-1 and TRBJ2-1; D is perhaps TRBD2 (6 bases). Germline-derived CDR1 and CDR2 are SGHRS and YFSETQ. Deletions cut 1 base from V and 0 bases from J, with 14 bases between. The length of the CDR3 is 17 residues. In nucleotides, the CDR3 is TGCGCCAGCAGCTTGAGAGGCGCGGGGAGCTCCTACAATGAGCAGTTCTTC. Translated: CASSLRGAGSSYNEQFF. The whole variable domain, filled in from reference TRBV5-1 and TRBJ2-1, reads KAGVTQTPRYLIKTRGQQVTLSCSPISGHRSVSWYQQTPGQGLQFLFEYFSETQRNKGNFPGRFSGRQFSNSRSEMNVSTLELGDSALYLCASSLRGAGSSYNEQFFGPGTRLTVL.

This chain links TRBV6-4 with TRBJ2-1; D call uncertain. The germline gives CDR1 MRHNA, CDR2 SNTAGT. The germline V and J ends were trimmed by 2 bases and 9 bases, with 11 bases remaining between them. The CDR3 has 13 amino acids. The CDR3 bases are TGTGCCAGCAGTGACCCTCGTAGTGGTGAGCAGTTCTTC. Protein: CASSDPRSGEQFF.

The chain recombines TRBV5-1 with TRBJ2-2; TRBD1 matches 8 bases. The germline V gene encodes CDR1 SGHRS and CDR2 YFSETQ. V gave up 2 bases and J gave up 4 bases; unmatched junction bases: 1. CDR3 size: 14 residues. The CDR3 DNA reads TGCGCCAGCAGCTTACAGGGGGGCACCGGGGAGCTGTTTTTT. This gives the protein CASSLQGGTGELFF. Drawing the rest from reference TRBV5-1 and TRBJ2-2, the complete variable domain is KAGVTQTPRYLIKTRGQQVTLSCSPISGHRSVSWYQQTPGQGLQFLFEYFSETQRNKGNFPGRFSGRQFSNSRSEMNVSTLELGDSALYLCASSLQGGTGELFFGEGSRLTVL.

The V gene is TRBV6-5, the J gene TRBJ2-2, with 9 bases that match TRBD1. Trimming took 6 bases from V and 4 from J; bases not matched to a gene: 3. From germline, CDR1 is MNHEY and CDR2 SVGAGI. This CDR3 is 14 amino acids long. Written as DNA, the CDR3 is TGTGCCAGCAGCCGGACAGGGGCCACCGGGGAGCTGTTTTTT. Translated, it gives CASSRTGATGELFF.

Here the CDR3 reads CAWSLATANGYTF. CDR3 bases: TGTGCCTGGAGTCTTGCGACAGCGAATGGCTACACCTTC. V and J are TRBV30 and TRBJ1-2; D may be TRBD1 (5 bases). The CDR3 consists of 13 residues. V lost 2 bases to trimming and J lost 6 bases, with 13 bases between them. From germline, CDR1 is GTSNPN and CDR2 SVGIG (reference sequence). Full variable domain (remainder filled in from reference TRBV30 and TRBJ1-2): SQTIHQWPATLVQPVGSPLSLECTVEGTSNPNLYWYRQAAGRGLQLLFYSVGIGQISSEVPQNLSASRPQDRQFILSSKKLLLSDSGFYLCAWSLATANGYTFGSGTRLTVV.

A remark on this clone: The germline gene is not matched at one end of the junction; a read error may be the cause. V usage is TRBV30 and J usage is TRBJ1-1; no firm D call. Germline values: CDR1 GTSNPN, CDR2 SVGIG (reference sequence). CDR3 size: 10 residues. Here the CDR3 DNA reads TGTGCCTGTGGTTGGACTGTAGCTTTCTTT. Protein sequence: CACGWTVAFF.

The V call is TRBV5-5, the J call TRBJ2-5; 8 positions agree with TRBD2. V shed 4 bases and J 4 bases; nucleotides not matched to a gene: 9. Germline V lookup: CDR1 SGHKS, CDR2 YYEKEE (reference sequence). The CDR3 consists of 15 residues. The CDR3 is CASSGPGGAGETQYF. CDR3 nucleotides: TGTGCCAGCAGCGGCCCGGGGGGGGCAGGAGAGACCCAGTACTTC.

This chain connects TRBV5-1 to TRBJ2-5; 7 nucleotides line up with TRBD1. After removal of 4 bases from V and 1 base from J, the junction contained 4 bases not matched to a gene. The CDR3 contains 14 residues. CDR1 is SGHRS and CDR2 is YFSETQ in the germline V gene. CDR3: CASSHGTAQETQYF. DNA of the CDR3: TGCGCCAGCAGCCACGGGACAGCCCAAGAGACCCAGTACTTC.

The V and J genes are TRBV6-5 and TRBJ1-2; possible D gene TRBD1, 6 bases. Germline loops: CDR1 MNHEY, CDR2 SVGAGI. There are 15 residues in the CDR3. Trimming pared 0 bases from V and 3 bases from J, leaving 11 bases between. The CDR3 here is CASSYSRQAHYGYTF. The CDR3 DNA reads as TGTGCCAGCAGTTACTCAAGACAGGCCCACTATGGCTACACCTTC.

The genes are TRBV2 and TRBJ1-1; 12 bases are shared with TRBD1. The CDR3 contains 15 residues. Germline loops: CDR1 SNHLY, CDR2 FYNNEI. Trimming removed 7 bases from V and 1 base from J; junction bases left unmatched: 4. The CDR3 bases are TGTGCCAGCAACCGGGACAGGGGGCGGAACACTGAAGCTTTCTTT. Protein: CASNRDRGRNTEAFF.

The CDR3 DNA is TGTGCCAGCAGTTTGACAGGGGGCAAGGATTCACCCCTCCACTTT. This codes for CASSLTGGKDSPLHF. The J gene is TRBJ1-6, the V gene TRBV6-5; 10 bases align to TRBD1. V was pared by 4 bases and J by 8 bases, with 5 bases of the junction left unmatched. There are 15 residues in the CDR3. In germline, CDR1 is MNHEY, CDR2 SVGAGI.

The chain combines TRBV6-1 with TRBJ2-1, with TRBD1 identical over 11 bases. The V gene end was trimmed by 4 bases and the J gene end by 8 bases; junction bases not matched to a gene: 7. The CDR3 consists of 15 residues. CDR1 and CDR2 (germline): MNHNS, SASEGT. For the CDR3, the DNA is TGTGCCAGCAGTGCACGGGACAGGGGGGGGGATGAGCAGTTCTTC. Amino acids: CASSARDRGGDEQFF.

CDR3 residues: CATSRDSEDYEQYV. DNA of the CDR3: TGTGCCACCAGCAGAGATTCAGAGGACTACGAGCAGTACGTC. The chain carries TRBV15 and TRBJ2-7; D not certain. The V and J ends lost 0 bases and 3 bases respectively, with 9 bases between them. Per germline, CDR1 LNHNV and CDR2 YYDKDF (reference sequence). The CDR3 has 14 amino acids.